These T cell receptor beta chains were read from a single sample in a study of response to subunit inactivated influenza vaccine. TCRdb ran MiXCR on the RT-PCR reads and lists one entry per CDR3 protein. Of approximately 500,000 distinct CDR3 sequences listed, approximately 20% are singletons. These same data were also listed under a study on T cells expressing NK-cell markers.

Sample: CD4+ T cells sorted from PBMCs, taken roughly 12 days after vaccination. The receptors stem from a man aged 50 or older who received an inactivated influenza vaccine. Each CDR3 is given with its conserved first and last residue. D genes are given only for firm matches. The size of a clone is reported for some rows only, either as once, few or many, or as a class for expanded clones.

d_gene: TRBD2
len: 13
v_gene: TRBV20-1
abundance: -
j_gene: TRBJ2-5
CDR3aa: CSARDLAGGTQYF
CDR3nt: TGCAGTGCTAGAGATCTGGCGGGGGGAACCCAGTACTTC

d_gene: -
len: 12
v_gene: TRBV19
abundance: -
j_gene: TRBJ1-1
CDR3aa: CARYKLNTEAFF
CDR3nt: TGTGCCAGATACAAATTGAACACTGAAGCTTTCTTT

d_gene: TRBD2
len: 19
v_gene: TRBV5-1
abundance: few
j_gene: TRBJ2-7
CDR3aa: CASSLVPPTSGSLPYEQYF
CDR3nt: TGCGCCAGCAGCTTGGTGCCCCCGACTAGCGGGAGTCTTCCTTACGAGCAGTACTTC

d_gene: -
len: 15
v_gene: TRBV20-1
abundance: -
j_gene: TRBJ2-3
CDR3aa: CSARRQSGATDTQYF
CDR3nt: TGCAGTGCTAGACGTCAGAGTGGGGCGACAGATACGCAGTATTTT

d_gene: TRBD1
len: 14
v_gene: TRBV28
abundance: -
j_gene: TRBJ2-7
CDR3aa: CASSFGTGGRGQYF
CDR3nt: TGTGCCAGCAGTTTTGGGACAGGGGGCAGGGGGCAGTACTTC

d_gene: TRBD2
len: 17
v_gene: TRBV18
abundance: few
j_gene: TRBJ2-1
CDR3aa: CASSPPLGRLAGDEQFF
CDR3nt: TGTGCCAGCTCACCACCGCTTGGTAGACTAGCTGGCGATGAGCAGTTCTTC

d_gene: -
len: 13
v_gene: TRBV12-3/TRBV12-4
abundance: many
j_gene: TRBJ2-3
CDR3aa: CASSLSGVDTQYF
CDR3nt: TGTGCCAGCAGTTTATCAGGGGTGGATACGCAGTATTTT

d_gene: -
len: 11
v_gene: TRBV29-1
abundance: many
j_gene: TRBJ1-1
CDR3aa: CSVSSGGEAFF
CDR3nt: TGCAGCGTTAGTAGCGGGGGTGAAGCTTTCTTT

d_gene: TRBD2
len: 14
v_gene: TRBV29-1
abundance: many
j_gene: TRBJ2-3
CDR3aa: CSAFASGRTDTQYF
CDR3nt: TGCAGCGCCTTCGCTAGCGGGAGGACAGATACGCAGTATTTT

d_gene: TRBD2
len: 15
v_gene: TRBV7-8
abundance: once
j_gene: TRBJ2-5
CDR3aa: CASSPRTSSLETQYF
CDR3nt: TGTGCCAGCAGCCCCAGGACTAGTTCCCTCGAGACCCAGTACTTC

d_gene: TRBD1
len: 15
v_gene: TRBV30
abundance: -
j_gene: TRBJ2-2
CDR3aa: CAWSRDRSSGGELFF
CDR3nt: TGTGCCTGGAGCCGGGACAGGTCGTCAGGCGGGGAGCTGTTTTTT

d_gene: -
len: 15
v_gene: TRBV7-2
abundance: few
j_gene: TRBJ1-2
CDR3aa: CASSLGGRANYGYTF
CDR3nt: TGTGCCAGCAGCTTAGGGGGCAGAGCTAACTATGGCTACACCTTC

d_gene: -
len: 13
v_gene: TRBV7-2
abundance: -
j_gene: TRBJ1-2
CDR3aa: CASSLDGIGGYTF
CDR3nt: TGTGCCAGCAGCTTAGACGGGATCGGCGGCTACACCTTC

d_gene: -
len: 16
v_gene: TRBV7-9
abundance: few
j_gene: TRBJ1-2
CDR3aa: CASSFTTGPRTYGYTF
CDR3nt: TGTGCCAGCAGCTTCACAACAGGGCCGAGGACCTATGGCTACACCTTC

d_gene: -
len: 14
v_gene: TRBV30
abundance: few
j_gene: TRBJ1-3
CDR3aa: CAWSRGSGVNTIYF
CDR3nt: TGTGCCTGGAGTAGGGGCTCCGGTGTCAACACCATATATTTT

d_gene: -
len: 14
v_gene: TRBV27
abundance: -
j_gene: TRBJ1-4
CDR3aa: CASSRPGANEKLFF
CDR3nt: TGTGCCAGCAGTCGCCCAGGGGCTAATGAAAAACTGTTTTTT

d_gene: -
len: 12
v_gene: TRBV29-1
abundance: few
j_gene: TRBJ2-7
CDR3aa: CSVGFPGKEQYF
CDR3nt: TGCAGCGTTGGCTTCCCAGGAAAGGAGCAGTACTTC

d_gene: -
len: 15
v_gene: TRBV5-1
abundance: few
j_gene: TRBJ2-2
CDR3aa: CASSLDTRGTGELFF
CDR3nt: TGCGCCAGCAGCTTGGACACTAGAGGGACCGGGGAGCTGTTTTTT

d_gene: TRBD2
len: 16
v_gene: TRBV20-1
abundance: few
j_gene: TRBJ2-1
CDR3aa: CSARDPLGGGYNEQFF
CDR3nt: TGCAGTGCTAGAGACCCGCTAGGCGGGGGATACAATGAGCAGTTCTTC

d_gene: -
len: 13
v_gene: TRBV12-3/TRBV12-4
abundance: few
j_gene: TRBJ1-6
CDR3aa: CASSNYRDSPLHF
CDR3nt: TGTGCCAGCAGCAATTACAGGGACTCACCCCTCCACTTT

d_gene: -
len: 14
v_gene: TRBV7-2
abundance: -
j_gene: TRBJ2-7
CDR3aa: CASSPFVTSYEQYF
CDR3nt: TGTGCCAGCAGCCCCTTCGTTACTTCCTACGAGCAGTACTTC

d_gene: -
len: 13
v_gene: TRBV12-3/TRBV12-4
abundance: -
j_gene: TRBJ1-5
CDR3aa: CASTPGWNVPQHF
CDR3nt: TGTGCCAGCACCCCCGGTTGGAATGTGCCCCAGCATTTT